A single sample is the source of the 30 T cell receptor beta chains below, sequenced in a study of patients and donors after allogeneic stem cell transplantation. TCRdb re-derived calls from the RT-PCR reads in MiXCR, one entry per CDR3 protein. The sample includes approximately 200,000 distinct CDR3 sequences, less than 45% of them seen just once. Input material: blood, either unsorted or a sorted T cell fraction (not recorded which). The receptors shown here come from a human donor who was either an allogeneic HSCT recipient or a stem cell or donor lymphocyte infusion donor (not recorded which). It is not recorded whose cells these are; they may come from a transplant donor.

This clonotype was seen a handful of times. The chain couples TRBV5-5 to TRBJ1-1; tentative D call: TRBD1 (6 bases). Trimming left V 1 base short and J 1 base short, with 11 bases between. Germline CDR1 reads SGHKS; CDR2 reads YYEKEE (reference sequence). CDR3 length: 15 amino acids. CDR3 sequence (DNA): TGTGCCAGCAGCTTGTTCGGGGGGGCGAACACTGAAGCTTTCTTT. Translation gives CASSLFGGANTEAFF.

This clonotype appeared a few times. V gene TRBV11-2 combines with J gene TRBJ1-4, with D maybe TRBD1 (5 bases). The length of the CDR3 is 16 residues. The germline V gene encodes CDR1 SGHAT and CDR2 FQNNGV. Trimming pared 1 base from V and 0 bases from J, leaving 9 bases between. CDR3 protein: CASSLATTATNEKLFF. CDR3 in DNA: TGTGCCAGCAGCTTAGCTACGACAGCAACTAATGAAAAACTGTTTTTT.

This sequence joins TRBV27 and TRBJ1-5; D is uncertain. CDR1 MNHEY and CDR2 SMNVEV come from the germline V gene (reference sequence). Trimming removed 2 bases from V and 4 bases from J, with 12 bases in between. The CDR3 runs to 15 residues. The CDR3 nucleotides are TGTGCCAGCAGTTTACGGGTAGGGAAGAATCAGCCCCAGCATTTT. Its translation is CASSLRVGKNQPQHF.

The rearrangement uses TRBV12-3 or TRBV12-4 and TRBJ1-5, with 8 nucleotides matching TRBD1. With V trimmed by 4 bases and J by 9 bases, 5 bases remained unmatched. This CDR3 contains 13 residues. This CDR3 is CASSWTGSGPQHF. In DNA form, the CDR3 reads TGTGCCAGCAGTTGGACAGGGTCGGGGCCCCAGCATTTT.

The V and J genes are TRBV4-3 and TRBJ2-7; TRBD1 matches at 7 bases. CDR1 is LGHNA, CDR2 YSLEER, per germline. Germline trimming cut 5 bases from V and 3 bases from J; bases unmatched to any gene: 10. The CDR3 contains 15 residues. The chain's CDR3 is CASSIFRDSGYEQYF. The CDR3 region has the DNA TGCGCCAGCAGCATATTCCGGGACAGCGGCTACGAGCAGTACTTC.

The rearrangement uses TRBV5-5 and TRBJ2-7; 7 bases match TRBD2. Germline-derived CDR1 and CDR2 are SGHKS and YYEKEE (reference sequence). The CDR3 totals 16 residues. J was trimmed by 0 bases and V by 4 bases; bases with no gene match: 10. DNA for the CDR3: TGTGCCAGCAGCCACTATAGCGGGCCAAGCTCCTACGAGCAGTACTTC. It encodes CASSHYSGPSSYEQYF.

The rearrangement uses TRBV12-3 or TRBV12-4 and TRBJ2-7, with 10 bases aligning to TRBD1. Trimming at V came to 5 bases and at J to 3 bases, leaving 16 bases not matched to a gene. The CDR3 length is 18 residues. This CDR3 is CASSPYFSRDRGNYEQYF. CDR3 DNA sequence: TGTGCCAGCAGTCCTTACTTCTCCCGGGACAGGGGCAACTACGAGCAGTACTTC.

This chain uses TRBV9 with TRBJ1-2; 8 nucleotides match TRBD1. The CDR3 spans 15 residues. J lost 2 bases, V lost 4 bases, and 7 bases had no gene match. Germline-derived CDR1 and CDR2 are SGDLS and YYNGEE. CDR3 loop: CASSYTDRANYGYTF. The CDR3 DNA reads as TGTGCCAGCAGCTATACGGACAGGGCGAACTATGGCTACACCTTC.

This chain joins TRBV12-3 or TRBV12-4 and TRBJ2-5; D may be TRBD2 (5 bases). Trimming pared 3 bases from V and 7 bases from J, leaving 12 bases between. This CDR3 has 13 amino acids. The CDR3 DNA is TGTGCCAGCAGTTTGAGGGTTGAGTCGACCCAGTACTTC. This sequence encodes CASSLRVESTQYF.

The chain links TRBV7-2 to TRBJ1-1, with D maybe TRBD1 (5 bases). The germline CDR1 and CDR2 sequences are SGHTA and FQGNSA. This CDR3 has 15 amino acids. Trimming shortened V by 5 bases and J by 0 bases, and 13 bases separated the two germline ends. The CDR3 reads CASSPRLGVNTEAFF. The CDR3 DNA follows: TGTGCCAGCAGCCCCCGACTGGGGGTGAACACTGAAGCTTTCTTT.

The genes are TRBV29-1 and TRBJ2-7; TRBD1 aligns across 8 bases. Germline assignment: CDR1 SQVTM and CDR2 ANQGSEA. V dropped 4 bases and J dropped 3; count of bases not matched to a gene: 5. This CDR3 comprises 13 residues. The CDR3 loop is CSVVDRARYEQYF. In nucleotides, the CDR3 is TGCAGCGTTGTGGACAGGGCCCGCTACGAGCAGTACTTC.

V and J are TRBV6-5 and TRBJ2-5; TRBD2 matches at 12 bases. The V and J ends lost 5 bases and 4 bases, in that order; junction bases with no gene match: 5. The germline V gene encodes CDR1 MNHEY and CDR2 SVGAGI. The CDR3 extends over 15 amino acids. The CDR3 loop reads CASSTGLAGLETQYF. CDR3 in DNA: TGTGCCAGCAGTACCGGACTAGCGGGATTAGAGACCCAGTACTTC.

The V call is TRBV9, the J call TRBJ1-4; TRBD1 might be the D (5 bases). The CDR3 is 13 amino acids. Germline CDR1 and CDR2: SGDLS and YYNGEE. Between the trimmed V and J ends, which lost 3 bases and 8 bases, there was a span of 11 bases. The CDR3 region is CASSGGGDEKLFF. CDR3 sequence (DNA): TGTGCCAGCAGCGGCGGAGGGGACGAAAAACTGTTTTTT.

This clonotype showed up just a few times. The chain has TRBV2 and TRBJ2-5; D ambiguous. The CDR3 runs 13 residues. The germline V gene has CDR1 SNHLY and CDR2 FYNNEI. The V and J ends lost 3 bases and 3 bases respectively, with 8 bases between them. CDR3 DNA: TGTGCCAGCAGTGAGAGTGAAGAAGAGACCCAGTACTTC. Its protein product is CASSESEEETQYF.

Only a few counts were recorded for this clonotype. V and J are TRBV6-1 and TRBJ1-1, with 11 positions matching TRBD1. Germline V gene data show CDR1 as MNHNS and CDR2 as SASEGT. The length of the CDR3 is 15 residues. The V and J ends lost 10 bases and 2 bases, in that order; junction bases with no gene match: 9. The CDR3 bases are TGTGCCACCGAGGACAGGGGGCTATCAAACACTGAAGCTTTCTTT. Translation gives CATEDRGLSNTEAFF.

This clonotype was counted a few times. V gene TRBV4-1 combines with J gene TRBJ2-7; 7 bases agree with TRBD1. V shed 0 bases, J shed 2 bases, and the junction held 10 bases outside the gene matches. The CDR3 runs to 17 residues. Germline CDR1 and CDR2: MGHRA and YSYEKL. CDR3 DNA sequence: TGCGCCAGCAGCCAAGATACAGAGACGGGACAGACCTACGAGCAGTACTTC. As protein: CASSQDTETGQTYEQYF.

V is TRBV13 and J is TRBJ2-7, with 13 bases matching TRBD2. In germline, CDR1 is PRHDT, CDR2 FYEKMQ (reference sequence). V was clipped by 0 bases and J by 4 bases; unmatched bases: 9. The length of the CDR3 is 18 residues. CDR3 DNA sequence: TGTGCCAGCAGCTTAGGTATCGGGACTAGCGGGATCGGGTACGAGCAGTACTTC. Translation gives CASSLGIGTSGIGYEQYF. The full variable domain, in which reference TRBV13 and TRBJ2-7 provide the parts outside the CDR3, is AAGVIQSPRHLIKEKRETATLKCYPIPRHDTVYWYQQGPGQDPQFLISFYEKMQSDKGSIPDRFSAQQFSDYHSELNMSSLELGDSALYFCASSLGIGTSGIGYEQYFGPGTRLTVT.

The chain combines TRBV4-3 with TRBJ2-1; no firm D call. In germline, CDR1 is LGHNA, CDR2 YSLEER. V was trimmed by 0 bases and J by 3 bases, leaving 15 bases between them. The CDR3 totals 17 residues. The CDR3 protein is CASSQDAVGMDYNEQFF. DNA of the CDR3: TGCGCCAGCAGCCAAGATGCAGTCGGAATGGACTACAATGAGCAGTTCTTC.

This clonotype came up a few times. The chain recombines TRBV7-2 with TRBJ2-3; a possible D gene is TRBD2 (5 bases). The CDR3 loop spans 14 amino acids. Trimming pared 1 base from V and 4 bases from J, leaving 9 bases between. Germline loops: CDR1 SGHTA, CDR2 FQGNSA. The CDR3 DNA reads as TGTGCCAGCAGCTTAGACGGCGGGTCAGATACGCAGTATTTT. It encodes CASSLDGGSDTQYF.

This sequence joins TRBV29-1 and TRBJ1-1; D is undetermined. The germline V gene encodes CDR1 SQVTM and CDR2 ANQGSEA. CDR3 length: 12 residues. The ends were cut back, 1 base at V and 5 bases at J, with 8 bases in the middle. CDR3 DNA: TGCAGCGTTGAAGGCTTAGCGACTGAAGCTTTCTTT. Translating gives CSVEGLATEAFF.

The chain employs TRBV29-1 and TRBJ2-2; possible D gene TRBD1, 5 bases. Trimming took off 6 bases at V and 5 bases at J, with 13 bases between the two ends. CDR1 and CDR2 from the germline V gene are SQVTM and ANQGSEA. The CDR3 totals 13 residues. This chain's CDR3 is CSVSSQGTGELFF. The CDR3 nucleotides are TGCAGCGTATCCTCCCAGGGAACCGGGGAGCTGTTTTTT.

The chain combines TRBV9 with TRBJ1-4, with 8 nucleotides matching TRBD1. The CDR3 length is 15 residues. Trimming at V came to 2 bases and at J to 7 bases, leaving 7 bases not matched to a gene. The V gene's germline CDR1 is SGDLS and CDR2 YYNGEE. This CDR3 reads CASSVGTGKGEKLFF. The CDR3 DNA is TGTGCCAGCAGCGTCGGGACAGGAAAGGGTGAAAAACTGTTTTTT.

V usage is TRBV6-9 and J usage is TRBJ1-1, with D tentatively TRBD1 (5 bases). The CDR3 length is 16 residues. V was pared by 8 bases and J by 3 bases, with 22 bases between. Germline V gene sequence: CDR1 MNHGY, CDR2 SVAAGI. In DNA form, the CDR3 reads TGTGCCAGCCTCCCGGGGGGGTATGAAGATGACACTGAAGCTTTCTTT. Protein: CASLPGGYEDDTEAFF.

The chain links TRBV29-1 to TRBJ2-3; the match to TRBD1 covers 9 bases. This CDR3 is 11 amino acids long. The germline V gene encodes CDR1 SQVTM and CDR2 ANQGSEA. V lost 6 bases, J lost 11 bases, and 6 bases stayed unmatched. CDR3 coding DNA: TGCAGCGTCCCGGGACAGGGTCGGCAGTATTTT. Protein: CSVPGQGRQYF.

The V gene is TRBV28, the J gene TRBJ2-5; tentatively, D is TRBD2 (6 bases). V gave up 6 bases and J gave up 2 bases, with 13 bases separating them. The CDR3 loop spans 14 amino acids. Germline CDR1 MDHEN, CDR2 SYDVKM. CDR3 in amino acids: CASRQRDLQETQYF. The CDR3 region has the DNA TGTGCCAGCAGACAGAGGGACTTACAAGAGACCCAGTACTTC.

This clonotype was seen a few times. The rearrangement joins TRBV28 to TRBJ1-1, with D tentatively TRBD1 (6 bases). The CDR3 loop spans 15 amino acids. Germline V gene sequence: CDR1 MDHEN, CDR2 SYDVKM. With 5 bases removed from V and 6 bases from J, the gap between germline ends came to 19 bases. The CDR3 protein is CASSPSPDSISEAFF. The CDR3, as DNA: TGTGCCAGCAGTCCCTCCCCGGACAGTATATCTGAAGCTTTCTTT.

This clonotype was recorded a few times. The chain is built from TRBV7-8 and TRBJ1-1, with TRBD1 matching over 9 bases. The CDR3 runs to 14 residues. V was clipped by 4 bases and J by 4 bases; unmatched bases: 4. Germline V gives CDR1 SGHVS, CDR2 FQNEAQ. The CDR3 is CASSSGQGSTEAFF. The CDR3 DNA reads as TGTGCCAGCAGCTCCGGACAGGGGAGCACTGAAGCTTTCTTT.

The chain recombines TRBV15 with TRBJ2-3, with a weak D call TRBD2 (5 bases). This CDR3 has 14 residues. Trimming pared 3 bases from V and 1 base from J, leaving 8 bases between. Germline CDR1 and CDR2: LNHNV and YYDKDF (reference sequence). The CDR3 sequence: CATSSGLRTDTQYF. The CDR3 DNA reads as TGTGCCACCAGCAGTGGACTGCGCACAGATACGCAGTATTTT. The full variable domain, in which reference TRBV15 and TRBJ2-3 provide the parts outside the CDR3, is DAMVIQNPRYQVTQFGKPVTLSCSQTLNHNVMYWYQQKSSQAPKLLFHYYDKDFNNEADTPDNFQSRRPNTSFCFLDIRSPGLGDTAMYLCATSSGLRTDTQYFGPGTRLTVL.

This clonotype has only a few counts. The CDR3 bases are TGTGCCAGCAGTATCAGGGGGGCCAGTAACTATGGCTACACCTTC. It codes for CASSIRGASNYGYTF. This chain uses TRBV12-3 or TRBV12-4 with TRBJ1-2, with 7 positions matching TRBD1. CDR3 length: 15 amino acids. With 5 bases clipped from V and 1 base from J, the junction kept 7 bases outside the gene matches.

The gene calls are TRBV9 and TRBJ2-1, with 7 bases that match TRBD2. The length of the CDR3 is 15 residues. Trimming at V came to 0 bases and at J to 5 bases, leaving 5 bases not matched to a gene. CDR1 is SGDLS and CDR2 is YYNGEE in the germline V gene. The CDR3 here is CASSVGISGHNEQFF. In nucleotides, the CDR3 is TGTGCCAGCAGCGTAGGGATTAGCGGGCACAATGAGCAGTTCTTC.